One TCR beta chain is described in this entry. This entry is derived from a study of blood T cell repertoires in COVID-19. Study information: The United States, Italy and Spain supplied acute and convalescent COVID-19 samples.

Produced via immunoSEQ multiplex PCR; TCRdb's table is partial and in-frame only. The table has about 200,000 clones, approximately 85% seen once; the top ten hold 2.4%. The CDR3 is made up of 13 amino acids. V was shortened by 3 bases and J by 8 bases, with 12 bases between the two germline ends. Germline CDR1 KGHDR, CDR2 SFDVKD. The material sequenced was peripheral blood. The origin of this receptor is a woman aged 70 to 79 with COVID-19, enrolled during active disease. This chain uses TRBV24-1 with TRBJ1-2; possible D gene TRBD1, 6 bases. The CDR3 loop reads CATSDDRITGYTF. The CDR3 DNA follows: TGTGCCACCAGTGATGACAGGATTACCGGCTACACCTTC.